This T cell receptor (beta chain) derives from a study of blood T cells in healthy people across ages. General observations from the study: Higher diversity, along with more naive CD4+ cells, distinguished long-lived donors from aged donors.

In terms of origin and age, donors were healthy Caucasian individuals from Russia aged about 6 to 95. The second PCR ran 7 to 11 cycles with a sample-barcoded 5' primer and J-beta primers. Every sample gave at least 2.5 million paired-end reads containing CDR3. TCRdb redid the calling of the 5' RACE reads with MiXCR, one entry per CDR3 protein. The sample lists roughly 1.4 million distinct CDR3 sequences; approximately 59% were seen once. As concerns this clonotype: No antigen is known for it.

This TCR came from a man aged 18-30 years in good health. The sample taken for sequencing was blood.

The CDR3: CASSNPGGWETQYF. CDR3 nucleotide sequence: TGTGCCAGCAGCAACCCAGGGGGCTGGGAGACCCAGTACTTC. The chain carries TRBV7-9 and TRBJ2-5; TRBD1 aligns across 8 bases. The junction had 7 bases not matched to a gene; V was cut back by 5 bases and J by 5 bases. The CDR3 sequence is 14 residues long. The germline V gene encodes CDR1 SEHNR and CDR2 FQNEAQ (reference sequence).